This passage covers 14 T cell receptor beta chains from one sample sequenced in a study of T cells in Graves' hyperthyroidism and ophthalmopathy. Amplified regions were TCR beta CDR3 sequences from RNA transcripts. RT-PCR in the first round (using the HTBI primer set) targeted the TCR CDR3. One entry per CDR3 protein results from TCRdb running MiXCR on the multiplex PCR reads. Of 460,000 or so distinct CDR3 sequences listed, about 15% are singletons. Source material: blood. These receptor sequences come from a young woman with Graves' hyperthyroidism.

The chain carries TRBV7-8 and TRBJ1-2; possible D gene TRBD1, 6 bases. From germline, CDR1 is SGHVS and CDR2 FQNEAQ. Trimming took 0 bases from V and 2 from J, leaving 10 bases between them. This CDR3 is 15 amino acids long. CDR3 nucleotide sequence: TGTGCCAGCAGCTTAGCTCGGGGGCTAAACTATGGCTACACCTTC. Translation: CASSLARGLNYGYTF.

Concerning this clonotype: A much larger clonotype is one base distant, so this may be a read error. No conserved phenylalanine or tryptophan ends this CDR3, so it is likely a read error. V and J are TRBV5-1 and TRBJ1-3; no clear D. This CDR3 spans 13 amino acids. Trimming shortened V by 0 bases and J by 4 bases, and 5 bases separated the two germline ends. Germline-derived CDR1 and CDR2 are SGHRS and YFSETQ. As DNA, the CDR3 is TGCGCCAGCAGCTTGGACAAAGGAAACACCATATATTCT. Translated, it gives CASSLDKGNTIYS.

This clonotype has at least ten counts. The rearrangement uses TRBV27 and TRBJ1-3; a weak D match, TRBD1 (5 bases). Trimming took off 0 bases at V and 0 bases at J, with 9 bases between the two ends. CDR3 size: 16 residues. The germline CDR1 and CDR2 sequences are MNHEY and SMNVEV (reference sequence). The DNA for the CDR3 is TGTGCCAGCAGTTTATCAAGGGGATTCTCTGGAAACACCATATATTTT. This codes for CASSLSRGFSGNTIYF.

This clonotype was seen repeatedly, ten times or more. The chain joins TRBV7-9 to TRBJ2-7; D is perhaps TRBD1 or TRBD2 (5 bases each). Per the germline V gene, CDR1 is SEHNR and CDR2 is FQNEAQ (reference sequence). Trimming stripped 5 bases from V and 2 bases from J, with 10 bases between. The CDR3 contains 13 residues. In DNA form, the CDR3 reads TGTGCCAGCAGCCCCCGGGACGCCTACGAGCAGTACGTC. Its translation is CASSPRDAYEQYV.

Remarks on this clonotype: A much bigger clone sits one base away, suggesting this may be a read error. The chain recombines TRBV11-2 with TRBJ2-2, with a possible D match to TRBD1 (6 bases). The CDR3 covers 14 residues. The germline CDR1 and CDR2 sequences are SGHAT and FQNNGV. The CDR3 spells CASTGAANTGELSF. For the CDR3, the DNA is TGTGCCAGCACAGGGGCCGCGAACACCGGGGAGCTGTCTTTT.

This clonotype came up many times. This CDR3 is CASSLEGLAGGVDTQYF. CDR3 nucleotide sequence: TGTGCCAGCAGCTTAGAGGGGCTAGCGGGAGGGGTAGATACGCAGTATTTT. The chain carries TRBV7-2 and TRBJ2-3, with TRBD2 matching 12 bases. The CDR3 has 17 amino acids. The trim removed 1 base at V and 5 bases at J, leaving 7 bases unmatched. Per germline, CDR1 SGHTA and CDR2 FQGNSA.

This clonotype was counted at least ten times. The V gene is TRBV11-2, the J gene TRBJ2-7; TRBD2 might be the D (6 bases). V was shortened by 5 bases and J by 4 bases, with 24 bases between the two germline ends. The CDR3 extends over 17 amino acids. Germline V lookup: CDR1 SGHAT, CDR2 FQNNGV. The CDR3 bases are TGTGCCAGCAGCGGTAGAACGACGGGGGACGGGGAGTACGAGCAGTACGTC. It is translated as CASSGRTTGDGEYEQYV.

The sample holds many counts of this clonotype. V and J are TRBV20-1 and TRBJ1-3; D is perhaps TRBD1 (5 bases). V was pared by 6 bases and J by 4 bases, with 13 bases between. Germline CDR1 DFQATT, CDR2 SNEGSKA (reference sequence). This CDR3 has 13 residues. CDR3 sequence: CSAPGKGGNTIYF. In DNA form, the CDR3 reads TGCAGTGCCCCGGGAAAGGGGGGAAACACCATATATTTT.

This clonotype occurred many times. The CDR3 DNA sequence: TGTGCCAGCAGTTCGACGGTGCAAGGCGGCGAGCAGTACTTC. Translating it yields CASSSTVQGGEQYF. The V and J genes are TRBV6-1 and TRBJ2-7; D is uncertain. This CDR3 region has 14 residues. V gave up 5 bases and J gave up 6 bases, with 17 bases separating them. CDR1 is MNHNS, CDR2 SASEGT, per germline.

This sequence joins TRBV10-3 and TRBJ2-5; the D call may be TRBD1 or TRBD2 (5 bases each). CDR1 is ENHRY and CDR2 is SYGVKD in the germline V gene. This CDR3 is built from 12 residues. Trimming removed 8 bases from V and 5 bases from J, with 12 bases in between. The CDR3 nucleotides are TGTGCCATCGGGGACGTCTGGGAGACCCAGTACTTC. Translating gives CAIGDVWETQYF.

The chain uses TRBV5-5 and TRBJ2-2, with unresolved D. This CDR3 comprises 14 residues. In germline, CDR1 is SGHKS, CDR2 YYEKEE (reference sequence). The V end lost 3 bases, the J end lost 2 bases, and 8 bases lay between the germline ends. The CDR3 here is CASSYDRNTGELFF. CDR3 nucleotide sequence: TGTGCCAGCAGCTACGACCGAAACACCGGGGAGCTGTTTTTT.

CDR3 sequence: CASRPGQGSYNSPLHF. In nucleotides, the CDR3 is TGTGCCAGCAGACCGGGACAGGGCTCCTATAATTCACCCCTCCACTTT. The genes are TRBV11-1 and TRBJ1-6; 9 bases fit TRBD1. Per germline, CDR1 SGHAT and CDR2 FQDESV (reference sequence). The V and J ends lost 6 bases and 0 bases, in that order; junction bases with no gene match: 3. This CDR3 comprises 16 residues.

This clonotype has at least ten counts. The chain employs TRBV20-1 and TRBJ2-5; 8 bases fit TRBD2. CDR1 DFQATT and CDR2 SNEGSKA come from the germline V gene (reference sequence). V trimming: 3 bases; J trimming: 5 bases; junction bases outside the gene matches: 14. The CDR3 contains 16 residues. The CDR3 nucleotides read TGCAGTGCTAGGAGGGGTCCTAGCGGGTACAGGGAGACCCAGTACTTC. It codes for CSARRGPSGYRETQYF.

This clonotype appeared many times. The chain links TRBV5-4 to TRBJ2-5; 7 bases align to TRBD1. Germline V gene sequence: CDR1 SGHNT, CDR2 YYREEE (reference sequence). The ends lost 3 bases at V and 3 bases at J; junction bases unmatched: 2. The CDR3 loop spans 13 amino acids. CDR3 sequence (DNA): TGTGCCAGCAGCTGGGACAGAGAAGAGACCCAGTACTTC. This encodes CASSWDREETQYF.